This T cell receptor beta chain was captured by sequencing in a study of blood T cell repertoires in COVID-19. Grouping used clinical history reported by participants in a survey and questionnaire. The germline gives CDR1 MNHNY, CDR2 SVGAGI (reference sequence). J lost 12 bases, V lost 2 bases, and 10 bases had no gene match. The CDR3 extends over 16 amino acids. Per the study methods: Estimation of nucleated cell counts was performed using reference gene primer amplification. The assay was immunoSEQ multiplex PCR, and TCRdb's table has in-frame clones only and misses some. The V and J calls and the clone size are those of that table, but D and trimming were determined from the DNA. Among around 300,000 clones listed, about 89% were seen once.

The genes are TRBV6-6 and TRBJ1-6; TRBD1 matches at 10 bases. The sequenced sample was PBMCs or T cells enriched from blood (not recorded which). The sequence was collected from a woman aged 18-35 years who had recovered from COVID-19. The CDR3 DNA sequence: TGTGCCAGCAGTTACCCAAGGGGACAGGGGATTCAACCCCTCCACTTT. Protein sequence: CASSYPRGQGIQPLHF.